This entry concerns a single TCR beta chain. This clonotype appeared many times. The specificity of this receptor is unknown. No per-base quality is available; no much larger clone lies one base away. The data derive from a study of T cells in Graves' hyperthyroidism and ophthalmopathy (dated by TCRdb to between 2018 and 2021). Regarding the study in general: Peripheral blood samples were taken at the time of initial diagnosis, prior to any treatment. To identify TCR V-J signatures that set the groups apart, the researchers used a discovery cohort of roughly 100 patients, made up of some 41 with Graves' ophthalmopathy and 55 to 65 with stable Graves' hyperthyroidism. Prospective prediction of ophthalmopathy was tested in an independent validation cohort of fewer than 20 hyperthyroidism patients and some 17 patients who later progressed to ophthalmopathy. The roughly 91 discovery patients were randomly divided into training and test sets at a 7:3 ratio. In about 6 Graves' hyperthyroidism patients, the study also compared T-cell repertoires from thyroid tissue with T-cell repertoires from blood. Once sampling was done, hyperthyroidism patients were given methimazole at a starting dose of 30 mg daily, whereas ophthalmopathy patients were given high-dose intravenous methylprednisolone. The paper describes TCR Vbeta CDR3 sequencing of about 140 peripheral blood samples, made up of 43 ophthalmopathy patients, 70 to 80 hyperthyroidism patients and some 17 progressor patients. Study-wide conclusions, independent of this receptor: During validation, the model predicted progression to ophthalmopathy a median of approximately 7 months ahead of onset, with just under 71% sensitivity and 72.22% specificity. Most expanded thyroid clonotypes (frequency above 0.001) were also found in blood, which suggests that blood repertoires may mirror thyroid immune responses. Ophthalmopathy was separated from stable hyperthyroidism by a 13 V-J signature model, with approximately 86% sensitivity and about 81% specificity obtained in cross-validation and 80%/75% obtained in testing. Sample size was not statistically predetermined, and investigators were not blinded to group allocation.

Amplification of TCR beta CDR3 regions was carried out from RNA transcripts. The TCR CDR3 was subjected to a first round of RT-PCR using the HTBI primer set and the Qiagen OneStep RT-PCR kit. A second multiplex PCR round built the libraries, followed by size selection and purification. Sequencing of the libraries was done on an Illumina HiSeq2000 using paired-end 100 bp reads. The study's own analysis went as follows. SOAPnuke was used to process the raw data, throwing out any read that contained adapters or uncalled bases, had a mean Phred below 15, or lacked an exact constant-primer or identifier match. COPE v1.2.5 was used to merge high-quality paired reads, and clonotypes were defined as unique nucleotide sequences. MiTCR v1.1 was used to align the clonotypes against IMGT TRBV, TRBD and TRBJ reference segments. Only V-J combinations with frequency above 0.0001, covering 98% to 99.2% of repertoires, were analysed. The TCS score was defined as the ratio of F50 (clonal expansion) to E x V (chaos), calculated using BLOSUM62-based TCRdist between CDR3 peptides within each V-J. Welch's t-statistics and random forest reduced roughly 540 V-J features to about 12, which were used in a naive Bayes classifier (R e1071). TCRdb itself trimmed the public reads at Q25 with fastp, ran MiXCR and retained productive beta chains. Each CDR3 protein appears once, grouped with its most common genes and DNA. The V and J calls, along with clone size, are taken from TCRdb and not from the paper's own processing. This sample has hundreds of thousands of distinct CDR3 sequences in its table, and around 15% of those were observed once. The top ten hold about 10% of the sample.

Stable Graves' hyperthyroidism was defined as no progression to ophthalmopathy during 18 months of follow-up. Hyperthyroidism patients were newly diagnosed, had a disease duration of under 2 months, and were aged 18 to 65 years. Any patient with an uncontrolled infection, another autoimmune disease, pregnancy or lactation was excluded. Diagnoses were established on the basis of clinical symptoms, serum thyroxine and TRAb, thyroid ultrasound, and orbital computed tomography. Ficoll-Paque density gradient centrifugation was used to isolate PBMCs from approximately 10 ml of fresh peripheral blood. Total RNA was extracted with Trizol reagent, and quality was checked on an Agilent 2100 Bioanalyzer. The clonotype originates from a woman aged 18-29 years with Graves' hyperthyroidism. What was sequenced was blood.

The DNA sequence is as follows: TGTGCCAGCAGTCGTGACCCCCAGGCGAACTATGGCTACACCTTC. This sequence encodes CASSRDPQANYGYTF. The receptor chain draws on TRBV6-1 and TRBJ1-2; there is no confident call for the D gene. Including cysteine and phenylalanine, the CDR3 has 15 amino acids. Of the read, only the CDR3 DNA is kept; its 45 bases are in frame from base 1. The CDR1 and CDR2 encoded by the germline V gene are MNHNS and SASEGT. V was cut back by 5 bases and J by 2 bases, leaving a gap of 15 bases between them.